This TCR beta chain was profiled in a study of cytomegalovirus exposure and HLA in healthy donors. Notes on the study in general: Later analysis identified a missense DCLRE1C variant that was linked to TCR beta V- and J-gene trimming. Reported findings show TCR beta sequences accurately forecast HLA-A and HLA-B alleles in most subjects. Sequencing depth roughly uniform across donors was assumed in presence/absence analyses.

Primers for the PCR totalled 60 Vbeta and 13 Jbeta. Measured with immunoSEQ multiplex PCR; TCRdb has only the in-frame clones, and not every one. The table shows 62,000 or so clones, with approximately 83% occurring only once. CDR3 length: 16 amino acids. V was pared by 5 bases and J by 1 base, with 18 bases between. Germline V lookup: CDR1 SGHTA, CDR2 FQGNSA. Those who donated were healthy bone marrow donors. There are a few counts of this clone. Its antigen is undetermined. The sample consisted of PBMCs. The chain employs TRBV7-2 and TRBJ2-7; D is unresolved. This receptor was taken from a man aged 25 to 45 in good health and CMV-seronegative. The CDR3 reads CASSPVTAESSYEQYF. Written as DNA, the CDR3 is TGTGCCAGCAGCCCGGTCACCGCGGAGTCATCCTACGAGCAGTACTTC. Using reference TRBV7-2 and TRBJ2-7 for the parts outside the CDR3, the full variable domain is GAGVSQSPSNKVTEKGKDVELRCDPISGHTALYWYRQSLGQGLEFLIYFQGNSAPDKSGLPSDRFSAERTGGSVSTLTIQRTQQEDSAVYLCASSPVTAESSYEQYFGPGTRLTVT.